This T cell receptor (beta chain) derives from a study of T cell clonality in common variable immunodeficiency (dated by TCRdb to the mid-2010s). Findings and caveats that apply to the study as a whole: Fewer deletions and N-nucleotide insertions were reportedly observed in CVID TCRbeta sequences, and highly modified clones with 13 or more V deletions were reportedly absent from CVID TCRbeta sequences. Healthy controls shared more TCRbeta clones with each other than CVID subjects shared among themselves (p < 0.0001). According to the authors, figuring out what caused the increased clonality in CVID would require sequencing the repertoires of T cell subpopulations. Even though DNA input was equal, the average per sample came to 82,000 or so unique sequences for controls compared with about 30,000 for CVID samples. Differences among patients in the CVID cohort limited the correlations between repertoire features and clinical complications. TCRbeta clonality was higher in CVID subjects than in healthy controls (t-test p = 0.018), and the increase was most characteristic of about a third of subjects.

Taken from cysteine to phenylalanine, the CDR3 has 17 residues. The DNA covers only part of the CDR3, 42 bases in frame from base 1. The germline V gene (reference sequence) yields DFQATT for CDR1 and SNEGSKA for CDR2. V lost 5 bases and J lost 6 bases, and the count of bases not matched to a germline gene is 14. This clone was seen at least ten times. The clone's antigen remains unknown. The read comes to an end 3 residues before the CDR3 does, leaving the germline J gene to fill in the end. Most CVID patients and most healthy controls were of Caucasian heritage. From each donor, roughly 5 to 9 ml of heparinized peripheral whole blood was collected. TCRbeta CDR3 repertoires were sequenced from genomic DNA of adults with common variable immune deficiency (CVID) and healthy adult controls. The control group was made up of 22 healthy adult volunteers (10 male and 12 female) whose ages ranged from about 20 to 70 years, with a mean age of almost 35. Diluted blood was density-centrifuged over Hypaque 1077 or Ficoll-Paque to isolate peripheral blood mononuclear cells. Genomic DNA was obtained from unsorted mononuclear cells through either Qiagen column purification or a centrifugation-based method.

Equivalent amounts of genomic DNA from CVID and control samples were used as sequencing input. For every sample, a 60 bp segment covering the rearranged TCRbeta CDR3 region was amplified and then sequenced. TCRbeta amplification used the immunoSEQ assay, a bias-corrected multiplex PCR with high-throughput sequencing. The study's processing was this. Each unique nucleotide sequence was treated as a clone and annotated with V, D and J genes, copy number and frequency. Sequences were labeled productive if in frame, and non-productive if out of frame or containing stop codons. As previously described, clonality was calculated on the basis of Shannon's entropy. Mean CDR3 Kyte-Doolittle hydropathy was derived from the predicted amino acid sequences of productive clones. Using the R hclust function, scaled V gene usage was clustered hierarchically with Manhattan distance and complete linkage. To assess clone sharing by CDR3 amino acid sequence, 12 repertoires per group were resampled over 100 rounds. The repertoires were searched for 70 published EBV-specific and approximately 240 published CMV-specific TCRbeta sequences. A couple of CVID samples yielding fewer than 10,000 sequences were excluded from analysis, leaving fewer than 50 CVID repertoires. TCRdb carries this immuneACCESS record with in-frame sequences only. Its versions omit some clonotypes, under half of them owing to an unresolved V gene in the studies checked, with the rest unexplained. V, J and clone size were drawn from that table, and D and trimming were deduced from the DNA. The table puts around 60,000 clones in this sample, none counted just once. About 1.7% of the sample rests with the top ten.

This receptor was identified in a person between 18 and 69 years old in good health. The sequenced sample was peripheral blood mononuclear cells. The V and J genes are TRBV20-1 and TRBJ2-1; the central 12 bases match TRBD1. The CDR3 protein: CSAPGDRGLLGGNEQFF. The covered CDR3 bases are TGCAGTGCTCCCGGGGACAGGGGGCTCTTGGGGGGCAATGAG.